One and the same sample provided the 14 T cell receptor beta chains below, sequenced in a study of TIL therapy for anti-PD-1-resistant metastatic lung cancer. Time point given: pre-treatment sample, taken before nivolumab and TIL therapy. Most excised metastases sampled were pleural nodules or supraclavicular lymph nodes. Sequencing used immunoSEQ v3. Clones were read by immunoSEQ multiplex PCR, and TCRdb kept only the in-frame ones, dropping some. The sample holds about 50,000 clones, less than 75% seen once. Sequences were derived from tumor tissue, sampled at baseline. Receptors were obtained from a person aged 25-80 years with non-small cell lung cancer.

This clone was detected only once. V is TRBV7-8 and J is TRBJ2-3, with 8 bases matching TRBD2. V dropped 4 bases and J dropped 2; count of bases not matched to a gene: 11. Germline V gene data show CDR1 as SGHVS and CDR2 as FQNEAQ. The CDR3 consists of 17 residues. The CDR3: CASSSPRREGYTDTQYF. Written as DNA, the CDR3 is TGTGCCAGCAGCTCCCCCAGACGGGAGGGTTACACAGATACGCAGTATTTT.

This clone has only a few counts. The CDR3 loop reads CASSPDDRPYGYTF. The CDR3 DNA follows: TGCGCCAGCAGCCCAGATGACAGGCCCTATGGCTACACCTTC. The chain employs TRBV5-1 and TRBJ1-2; D might be TRBD1 (6 bases). The CDR3 has 14 residues. Trimming pared 4 bases from V and 4 bases from J, leaving 14 bases between. Germline values: CDR1 SGHRS, CDR2 YFSETQ.

In its sample, this clone was seen a few times. This chain links TRBV2 with TRBJ1-2; D call uncertain. Germline lookup yields CDR1 SNHLY and CDR2 FYNNEI. Trimming stripped 6 bases from V and 5 bases from J, with 7 bases between. This CDR3 contains 11 residues. As DNA, the CDR3 is TGTGCCAGCAGCGACCTATATGGCTACACCTTC. This translates into CASSDLYGYTF.

This clone has a single count. The rearrangement joins TRBV15 to TRBJ1-4, with D possibly being TRBD1 (5 bases). Trimming shortened V by 7 bases and J by 8 bases, and 20 bases separated the two germline ends. CDR3 length: 15 amino acids. The germline V gene encodes CDR1 LNHNV and CDR2 YYDKDF (reference sequence). Here the CDR3 DNA reads TGTGCCACCAAAGTAGAGGGGAATTGGAAGGAAAAACTGTTTTTT. Its translation is CATKVEGNWKEKLFF. The full variable domain, in which reference TRBV15 and TRBJ1-4 provide the parts outside the CDR3, is DAMVIQNPRYQVTQFGKPVTLSCSQTLNHNVMYWYQQKSSQAPKLLFHYYDKDFNNEADTPDNFQSRRPNTSFCFLDIRSPGLGDTAMYLCATKVEGNWKEKLFFGSGTQLSVL.

In the case of this clone: At the DNA level, this CDR3 is encoded by other sequences in the same sample as well. The CDR3 DNA reads as TGTGCCAGCAGTCTACGCCCCTACAATGAGCAGTTCTTC. Translation gives CASSLRPYNEQFF. The J gene is TRBJ2-1, the V gene TRBV27; D is uncertain. The CDR3 covers 13 residues. Germline V lookup: CDR1 MNHEY, CDR2 SMNVEV (reference sequence). Trimming took 5 bases from V and 2 from J, leaving 7 bases between them.

The chain uses TRBV14 and TRBJ1-3; D gene unclear. V lost 4 bases to trimming and J lost 4 bases, with 11 bases between them. The CDR3 totals 14 residues. Germline-derived CDR1 and CDR2 are SGHDN and FVKESK. CDR3 in amino acids: CASSRINAGNTIYF. The CDR3 nucleotides are TGTGCCAGCAGCCGAATTAATGCCGGAAACACCATATATTTT.

CDR3: CASSLKRGSGRAGGTEQYF. DNA for the CDR3: TGTGCCAGCAGCCTGAAAAGGGGGAGCGGCAGGGCAGGAGGTACCGAGCAGTACTTC. The genes are TRBV14 and TRBJ2-7; a possible D gene is TRBD1 (6 bases). There are 19 residues in the CDR3. Deletions cut 4 bases from V and 6 bases from J, with 31 bases between. Germline loops: CDR1 SGHDN, CDR2 FVKESK.

The chain is built from TRBV13 and TRBJ2-5, with TRBD2 identical over 10 bases. The germline V gene has CDR1 PRHDT and CDR2 FYEKMQ (reference sequence). After removal of 5 bases from V and 0 bases from J, the junction contained 15 bases not matched to a gene. The CDR3 runs to 19 residues. CDR3 sequence (DNA): TGTGCCAGCAGCCAGCGGTTCACCAGGACTAGCGGATACCAAGAGACCCAGTACTTC. This codes for CASSQRFTRTSGYQETQYF.

CDR3 nucleotide sequence: TGTGCCAGCGATGGGGCAGGGGGGGACGCTGAAGCTTTCTTT. It encodes CASDGAGGDAEAFF. The chain links TRBV6-6 to TRBJ1-1; 7 nucleotides match TRBD1. The V and J ends lost 8 bases and 6 bases, in that order; junction bases with no gene match: 12. This CDR3 is 14 amino acids long. CDR1 is MNHNY and CDR2 is SVGAGI in the germline V gene (reference sequence).

This clone was detected only a few times. This chain connects TRBV6-6 to TRBJ1-1, with TRBD1 identical over 8 bases. Germline CDR1 is MNHNY and CDR2 is SVGAGI (reference sequence). The ends lost 2 bases at V and 0 bases at J; junction bases unmatched: 5. This CDR3 region has 16 residues. CDR3 in amino acids: CASSYRQGNVNTEAFF. The CDR3 nucleotides are TGTGCCAGCAGTTACCGACAGGGGAACGTGAACACTGAAGCTTTCTTT.

The chain has TRBV7-3 and TRBJ2-5; 8 bases are shared with TRBD2. The CDR3 length is 14 residues. V lost 5 bases, J lost 1 base, and 3 bases stayed unmatched. CDR1 SGHTA and CDR2 FQGTGA come from the germline V gene. CDR3 sequence: CASSRGGTQETQYF. The CDR3 DNA is TGTGCCAGCAGCCGCGGGGGGACCCAAGAGACCCAGTACTTC.

The gene calls are TRBV6-1 and TRBJ2-7, with 7 nucleotides matching TRBD1. The CDR3 has 13 residues. V was clipped by 10 bases and J by 4 bases; unmatched bases: 10. Germline assignment: CDR1 MNHNS and CDR2 SASEGT. CDR3 DNA sequence: TGTGCCACGGTTCGACAGGGTCTATACGAGCAGTACTTC. Protein product: CATVRQGLYEQYF.

The chain couples TRBV7-2 to TRBJ1-1, with D possibly being TRBD1 (6 bases). With 4 bases removed from V and 2 bases from J, the gap between germline ends came to 14 bases. The CDR3 totals 15 residues. Germline lookup yields CDR1 SGHTA and CDR2 FQGNSA. CDR3 coding DNA: TGTGCCAGCAGCTCACAGACAGGAGTAAACACTGAAGCTTTCTTT. Its translation: CASSSQTGVNTEAFF.

V and J are TRBV4-3 and TRBJ2-7; 12 bases are shared with TRBD2. Germline loops: CDR1 LGHNA, CDR2 YSLEER. This CDR3 is 15 amino acids long. Trimming at V came to 6 bases and at J to 5 bases, leaving 8 bases not matched to a gene. This CDR3 is CASSPLAGGIHEQYF. The CDR3 coding sequence is TGCGCCAGCAGTCCTCTAGCGGGAGGGATCCACGAGCAGTACTTC.